A selection of T cell receptor beta chains follows, all from one sample in a study of blood T cell repertoires in COVID-19. Using immunoSEQ multiplex PCR, the repertoire was profiled, and TCRdb retains in-frame clones only, with some absent. The sample consists of over 70,000 clones, under 95% of them appearing once. The sample consisted of peripheral blood. These receptors originate from a human donor with active COVID-19. The donor label of this sample is uncertain. Both conserved end residues are part of each CDR3. D genes are given only for firm matches. Clone size is stated in some rows and not others, as once, few, many or a class when expanded.

CASSLYGEKLFF TGTGCCAGCAGTTTATACGGTGAAAAACTGTTTTTT TRBJ1-4 . . TRBV27
CASSERRGPKYTGELFF TGTGCCAGCAGTGAGAGGCGGGGGCCGAAATACACCGGGGAGCTGTTTTTT TRBJ2-2 . . TRBV6-1
CASSLSPDRFGEKLFF TGTGCCAGCAGCCTCTCTCCGGACAGGTTTGGAGAAAAACTGTTTTTT TRBJ1-4 . TRBD1 TRBV7-9
CASRLASTDTQYF TGTGCCAGTAGACTAGCTAGCACAGATACGCAGTATTTT TRBJ2-3 . TRBD2 TRBV6-5
CASSGEGSDTGELFF TGTGCCAGCAGTGGGGAGGGGAGTGACACCGGGGAGCTGTTTTTT TRBJ2-2 . TRBD2 TRBV2
CASSFERGGSRTQYF TGCGCCAGCAGCTTTGAGCGGGGGGGCTCGAGGACCCAGTACTTC TRBJ2-5 . TRBD2 TRBV5-1
CASSHGQHNSPLHF TGTGCCAGCAGCCATGGACAGCATAATTCACCCCTCCACTTT TRBJ1-6 few . TRBV3-1/TRBV3-2
CASSWHGQGHTEAFF TGTGCCAGCAGTTGGCACGGACAGGGGCACACTGAAGCTTTCTTT TRBJ1-1 . TRBD1 TRBV28
CASSQRDTKRTEAFF TGCGCCAGCAGTCAAAGGGACACCAAGAGGACTGAAGCTTTCTTT TRBJ1-1 . . TRBV23-1
CASSPNRGRGDTQYF TGTGCCAGCAGCCCCAACAGGGGTCGTGGGGATACGCAGTATTTT TRBJ2-3 . TRBD1 TRBV3-1/TRBV3-2
CASSPYRGDNYGYTF TGTGCCAGCTCACCGTACAGGGGGGACAACTATGGCTACACCTTC TRBJ1-2 . TRBD1 TRBV18
CASSLEGEGDTQYF TGTGCCAGCAGCTTGGAAGGGGAAGGAGATACGCAGTATTTT TRBJ2-3 . . TRBV5-6
CASSTSAAGPTDTQYF TGTGCCAGCAGCACCTCGGCGGCGGGTCCCACAGATACGCAGTATTTT TRBJ2-3 . . TRBV7-2
CASILTTRVFGDTEAFF TGTGCCAGCATCCTCACTACGCGGGTTTTCGGGGACACTGAAGCTTTCTTT TRBJ1-1 . . TRBV27